The sequence of this T cell receptor (beta chain) was determined in a study of shared clonotypes between healthy human individuals. Naive CD8 cells were CD45RO-negative, positively selected for CCR7, excluding terminally differentiated effector memory CD45RA+ cells. Germline V gives CDR1 LNHDA, CDR2 SQIVND (reference sequence). Trimming left V 7 bases short and J 0 bases short, with 9 bases between. The CDR3 loop spans 14 amino acids. In the case of this clone: Its antigen is still unknown.

TCRdb's copy holds only in-frame clones and misses some; the assay was immunoSEQ multiplex PCR. The table has approximately 810,000 clones, about 92% seen once. Broader study findings: Naive CD4 clonotype sharing across four donors was 4.5% to 6%.

The receptor comes from a man under 40 in good health. The sample consisted of naive CD8+ T cells sorted from blood. The chain links TRBV19 to TRBJ2-2; D is unresolved. As DNA, the CDR3 is TGTGCCAGTAATCTGGGTACGAACACCGGGGAGCTGTTTTTT. Translation gives CASNLGTNTGELFF. Full variable domain (missing parts from reference TRBV19 and TRBJ2-2): DGGITQSPKYLFRKEGQNVTLSCEQNLNHDAMYWYRQDPGQGLRLIYYSQIVNDFQKGDIAEGYSVSREKKESFPLTVTSAQKNPTAFYLCASNLGTNTGELFFGEGSRLTVL.